Below are 10 T cell receptor beta chains sequenced from a single sample in a study of blood T cell repertoires in COVID-19 (dated by TCRdb to the early 2020s). Libraries were made using the immunoSEQ multiplex PCR assay. TCRdb provides this immuneACCESS table in a form limited to in-frame rearrangements. Some clones are lacking; in checked studies, under half of them reflect an unresolved V gene, and why the rest are absent is not known. In all, the sample holds over 200,000 clones, and 70% to 90% of those were seen once. The top ten clones comprise approximately 0.69% of the sample. The specimen was peripheral blood. Receptors originate from a man aged 40-49 years with acute or convalescent COVID-19.

The chain uses TRBV5-1 and TRBJ2-1; 7 bases are shared with TRBD2. V was clipped by 6 bases and J by 3 bases; unmatched bases: 15. The CDR3 sequence is 17 residues long. Per the germline V gene, CDR1 is SGHRS and CDR2 is YFSETQ. This CDR3 reads CASILGAGDPVYNEQFF. The CDR3 DNA sequence: TGCGCCAGCATATTAGGGGCGGGGGACCCGGTCTACAATGAGCAGTTCTTC.

This chain joins TRBV18 and TRBJ1-2; 8 bases are shared with TRBD1. V gave up 0 bases and J gave up 10 bases; unmatched junction bases: 1. This CDR3 has 12 amino acids. Germline lookup yields CDR1 KGHSH and CDR2 LQKENI. CDR3 region: CASSPPDRDYTF. Written as DNA, the CDR3 is TGTGCCAGCTCACCACCGGACAGGGACTACACCTTC.

The chain links TRBV5-4 to TRBJ2-2; 9 nucleotides agree with TRBD1. The trim removed 2 bases at V and 3 bases at J, leaving 2 bases unmatched. The CDR3 sequence is 15 residues long. Per the germline V gene, CDR1 is SGHNT and CDR2 is YYREEE (reference sequence). The DNA of the CDR3 is TGTGCCAGCAGCTTAGGGACAGGGTACACCGGGGAGCTGTTTTTT. Residues: CASSLGTGYTGELFF.

This chain uses TRBV5-4 with TRBJ2-3, with a tentative D call TRBD1 (5 bases). Per the germline V gene, CDR1 is SGHNT and CDR2 is YYREEE (reference sequence). This CDR3 contains 17 residues. Trimming took 4 bases from V and 5 from J, leaving 23 bases between them. The chain's CDR3 is CASSHSQTAAERDTQYF. Here the CDR3 DNA reads TGTGCCAGCAGCCACTCCCAGACAGCCGCAGAAAGAGATACGCAGTATTTT.

V is TRBV5-1 and J is TRBJ1-3, with a tentative D call TRBD1 (6 bases). This CDR3 has 15 amino acids. Germline V gene data show CDR1 as SGHRS and CDR2 as YFSETQ. V dropped 2 bases and J dropped 2 bases, with 11 bases sitting between them. Written as DNA, the CDR3 is TGCGCCAGCAGCTTAACAGGGATTACTGGAAACACCATATATTTT. It yields the protein CASSLTGITGNTIYF. Looking up the rest from reference TRBV5-1 and TRBJ1-3 gives the full variable domain: KAGVTQTPRYLIKTRGQQVTLSCSPISGHRSVSWYQQTPGQGLQFLFEYFSETQRNKGNFPGRFSGRQFSNSRSEMNVSTLELGDSALYLCASSLTGITGNTIYFGEGSWLTVV.

This CDR3 reads CSVDSGSQETQYF. CDR3 nucleotide sequence: TGCAGCGTTGATTCTGGCAGCCAAGAGACCCAGTACTTC. This chain connects TRBV29-1 to TRBJ2-5; no firm D call. Germline lookup yields CDR1 SQVTM and CDR2 ANQGSEA. The CDR3 covers 13 residues. The V end was cut by 3 bases, the J end by 1 base, with 9 bases between. The complete variable domain, with remaining parts taken from reference TRBV29-1 and TRBJ2-5, reads SAVISQKPSRDICQRGTSLTIQCQVDSQVTMMFWYRQQPGQSLTLIATANQGSEATYESGFVIDKFPISRPNLTFSTLTVSNMSPEDSSIYLCSVDSGSQETQYFGPGTRLLVL.

CDR3 DNA sequence: TGTGCCAGCAGTCGGGACAGGGGCTATGGCTACACCTTC. It is translated as CASSRDRGYGYTF. The J gene is TRBJ1-2, the V gene TRBV6-5, with 10 bases aligning to TRBD1. CDR3 length equals 13 residues. Trimming took 5 bases from V and 4 from J; bases not matched to a gene: 1. Germline V gives CDR1 MNHEY, CDR2 SVGAGI.

This clone showed up just a few times. The V call is TRBV7-2, the J call TRBJ2-7; 11 bases fit TRBD2. Trimming removed 5 bases from V and 4 bases from J; junction bases left unmatched: 4. The CDR3 has 14 amino acids. CDR1 and CDR2 (germline): SGHTA, FQGNSA. CDR3 bases: TGTGCCAGCAGCCCGGGACTAGCGGTGTACGAGCAGTACTTC. This translates into CASSPGLAVYEQYF.

The V and J genes are TRBV7-2 and TRBJ1-1; D uncertain. CDR3 length: 13 amino acids. Trimming shortened V by 1 base and J by 3 bases, and 6 bases separated the two germline ends. CDR1 SGHTA and CDR2 FQGNSA come from the germline V gene. The CDR3 reads CASSLEVDTEAFF. The CDR3 DNA is TGTGCCAGCAGCTTAGAAGTAGACACTGAAGCTTTCTTT.

The sample holds one count of this clone. The chain is built from TRBV7-3 and TRBJ2-3; 7 nucleotides align to TRBD2. V was clipped by 5 bases and J by 2 bases; unmatched bases: 7. Germline-derived CDR1 and CDR2 are SGHTA and FQGTGA. CDR3 length equals 15 residues. CDR3 region: CASSGAGVPTDTQYF. The CDR3 DNA reads as TGTGCCAGCAGCGGGGCGGGAGTACCCACAGATACGCAGTATTTT.